This T cell receptor (beta chain) is from a study of blood T cell repertoires in COVID-19. Participants, about 18 to 89 years old, spanned around 25 US areas. Participants had their cohort set by participant-reported clinical history. The repertoire was sequenced with immunoSEQ multiplex PCR; TCRdb's copy has only in-frame clones and lacks some. The sample records roughly 420,000 clones, 70% to 90% being singletons. Trimming took 3 bases from V and 7 from J, leaving 10 bases between them. This CDR3 has 13 residues. Sequenced: PBMCs or T cells enriched from blood (not recorded which). This receptor was identified in a woman in her 30s with acute COVID-19. The chain carries TRBV12-3 or TRBV12-4 and TRBJ2-1; tentatively, D is TRBD2 (7 bases). The CDR3 DNA reads TGTGCCAGCAGTTTGGGGGGGCGGAATGAGCAGTTCTTC. It specifies CASSLGGRNEQFF.